This T cell receptor beta chain was recorded in a study of neurological immune-mediated disorders. This clonotype has a count of ten or more. Germline V gene sequence: CDR1 GTSNPN, CDR2 SVGIG (reference sequence). The CDR3 runs 11 residues. Deletions cut 0 bases from V and 3 bases from J, with 3 bases between. TCRdb recomputed calls from the 5' RACE reads with MiXCR, one row per CDR3 protein. The sample lists 55,000 or so distinct CDR3 sequences; 4% to 5.5% were seen once. What was sequenced was PBMCs. V usage is TRBV30 and J usage is TRBJ2-7; the D is unclear. The receptor comes from a man in his fifties with multiple sclerosis. The chain's CDR3 is CAWSVNYEQYF. CDR3 DNA: TGTGCCTGGAGTGTCAACTACGAGCAGTACTTC. Complete variable domain (other parts from reference TRBV30 and TRBJ2-7): SQTIHQWPATLVQPVGSPLSLECTVEGTSNPNLYWYRQAAGRGLQLLFYSVGIGQISSEVPQNLSASRPQDRQFILSSKKLLLSDSGFYLCAWSVNYEQYFGPGTRLTVT.